The 14 T cell receptor beta chains in this list originate from one sample, sequenced in a study of cytomegalovirus exposure and HLA in healthy donors. The PCR had 60 Vbeta and 13 Jbeta primers. Method: immunoSEQ multiplex PCR; TCRdb's copy keeps in-frame clones and lacks some. The sample yields some 120,000 clones, approximately 78% seen once. Specimen: PBMCs. The source is a middle-aged woman in good health and CMV-seronegative.

The sample holds a few counts of this clone. The chain combines TRBV5-1 with TRBJ2-1, with D possibly TRBD1 on 5 matching bases. This CDR3 spans 15 amino acids. Germline assignment: CDR1 SGHRS and CDR2 YFSETQ. Trimming pared 0 bases from V and 0 bases from J, leaving 7 bases between. The CDR3 region has the DNA TGCGCCAGCAGCTTGGCCGACAGCTCCTACAATGAGCAGTTCTTC. Its translation is CASSLADSSYNEQFF.

This clone has more than one count but fewer than ten. The rearrangement uses TRBV29-1 and TRBJ1-1; a weak D match, TRBD1 (5 bases). Trimming removed 7 bases at V and 3 bases at J, with 9 bases between. Germline CDR1 reads SQVTM; CDR2 reads ANQGSEA. This CDR3 comprises 11 residues. CDR3 residues: CSGGGYTEAFF. CDR3 sequence (DNA): TGCAGCGGTGGGGGGTACACTGAAGCTTTCTTT.

This clone occurred a few times. The CDR3 here is CASSVLGARQPQHF. CDR3 bases: TGTGCCAGCAGTGTGCTGGGGGCGAGGCAGCCCCAGCATTTT. The chain combines TRBV2 with TRBJ1-5, with TRBD1 as a possible D gene (6 bases). Germline V gives CDR1 SNHLY, CDR2 FYNNEI. This CDR3 region has 14 residues. With 4 bases removed from V and 7 bases from J, the gap between germline ends came to 14 bases.

The chain employs TRBV28 and TRBJ2-1; 11 nucleotides match TRBD2. V trimming: 5 bases; J trimming: 10 bases; junction bases outside the gene matches: 7. The CDR3 loop spans 14 amino acids. Germline V CDR1 and CDR2: MDHEN, SYDVKM. The CDR3 loop is CASSILAGVSEQFF. The CDR3 DNA follows: TGTGCCAGCAGTATACTAGCGGGAGTTAGCGAGCAGTTCTTC.

This chain connects TRBV6-6 to TRBJ2-2, with TRBD1 matching over 9 bases. CDR1 is MNHNY and CDR2 is SVGAGI in the germline V gene (reference sequence). The CDR3 contains 13 residues. V was clipped by 10 bases and J by 3 bases; unmatched bases: 3. This chain's CDR3 is CATRTGDTGELFF. As DNA, the CDR3 is TGTGCCACACGGACAGGGGACACCGGGGAGCTGTTTTTT.

The J gene is TRBJ1-1, the V gene TRBV29-1; a possible D gene is TRBD1 (6 bases). The CDR3 is 14 amino acids. Trimming took 6 bases from V and 2 from J, leaving 16 bases between them. Germline V gives CDR1 SQVTM, CDR2 ANQGSEA. CDR3 sequence: CSVGRQDVNTEAFF. DNA of the CDR3: TGCAGCGTGGGGAGACAGGACGTAAACACTGAAGCTTTCTTT.

This clone was seen a single time. The gene calls are TRBV11-2 and TRBJ2-7, with D perhaps TRBD1 (6 bases). This CDR3 is 14 amino acids long. V was trimmed by 2 bases and J by 3 bases, leaving 11 bases between them. Germline lookup yields CDR1 SGHAT and CDR2 FQNNGV. This CDR3 reads CASSLIPGDYEQYF. The CDR3, as DNA: TGTGCCAGCAGCTTAATCCCAGGGGACTACGAGCAGTACTTC.

The chain is built from TRBV20-1 and TRBJ2-1; TRBD2 might be the D (5 bases). Per the germline V gene, CDR1 is DFQATT and CDR2 is SNEGSKA (reference sequence). CDR3 length: 11 residues. The V gene lost 5 bases and the J gene lost 6 bases, with 8 bases spanning the gap. The CDR3 bases are TGCAGTGCTGCCCGGGGCAATGAGCAGTTCTTC. This sequence encodes CSAARGNEQFF.

V usage is TRBV5-1 and J usage is TRBJ2-7, with D perhaps matching TRBD1 (5 bases). V was cut by 5 bases and J by 4 bases, with 13 bases left in between. Per the germline V gene, CDR1 is SGHRS and CDR2 is YFSETQ. The CDR3 totals 13 residues. This CDR3 is CASSPQGTYEQYF. The CDR3 DNA sequence: TGCGCCAGCAGTCCTCAGGGTACTTACGAGCAGTACTTC.

On this clone: One end of the junction fails to match germline, which may point to a read error. V gene TRBV7-9 combines with J gene TRBJ2-3; D gene ambiguous. The germline V gene has CDR1 SEHNR and CDR2 FQNEAQ (reference sequence). This CDR3 is built from 11 residues. Written as DNA, the CDR3 is TGTTCCAGCAGCTCTAGAGATACGCAGTATTTT. Its translation is CSSSSRDTQYF.

This sequence joins TRBV6-1 and TRBJ2-3; D gene uncertain. Between the trimmed V and J ends, which lost 1 base and 0 bases, there was a span of 8 bases. The CDR3 length is 15 residues. Germline V CDR1 and CDR2: MNHNS, SASEGT. The CDR3 protein is CASSEEWRSTDTQYF. The CDR3 nucleotides read TGTGCCAGCAGTGAAGAGTGGCGGAGCACAGATACGCAGTATTTT.

About this clone itself: At one end the junction does not follow the germline gene, possibly because of a read error. The chain joins TRBV19 to TRBJ2-1; D is ambiguous. Germline loops: CDR1 LNHDA, CDR2 SQIVND (reference sequence). The CDR3 length is 13 residues. DNA of the CDR3: TGTGCCAGTAGCTCCGGGTCCTATAATGAGCAGTTCTTC. Protein product: CASSSGSYNEQFF.

The chain is built from TRBV19 and TRBJ2-7; D might be TRBD1 (5 bases). The germline V gene encodes CDR1 LNHDA and CDR2 SQIVND (reference sequence). The length of the CDR3 is 12 residues. Trimming removed 6 bases from V and 6 bases from J, with 12 bases in between. CDR3: CASSLIQGEQYF. The CDR3 DNA reads as TGTGCCAGTAGCCTGATCCAGGGCGAGCAGTACTTC.

The chain is built from TRBV2 and TRBJ2-7; D gene uncertain. The germline V and J ends were trimmed by 3 bases and 0 bases, with 6 bases remaining between them. CDR1 SNHLY and CDR2 FYNNEI come from the germline V gene. The CDR3 spans 13 residues. In DNA form, the CDR3 reads TGTGCCAGCAGTGAGTCTCCCTCCTACGAGCAGTACTTC. Translated: CASSESPSYEQYF.